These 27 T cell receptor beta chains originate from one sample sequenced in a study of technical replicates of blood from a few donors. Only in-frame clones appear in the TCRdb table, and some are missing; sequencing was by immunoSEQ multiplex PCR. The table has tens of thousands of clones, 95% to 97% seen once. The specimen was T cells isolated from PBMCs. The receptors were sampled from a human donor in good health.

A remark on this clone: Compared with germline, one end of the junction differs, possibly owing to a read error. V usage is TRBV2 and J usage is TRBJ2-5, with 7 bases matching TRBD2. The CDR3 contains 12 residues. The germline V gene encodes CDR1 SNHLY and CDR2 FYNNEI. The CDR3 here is CASSDKREGLNF. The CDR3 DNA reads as TGTGCCAGCAGTGACAAGAGGGAGGGACTAAACTTC.

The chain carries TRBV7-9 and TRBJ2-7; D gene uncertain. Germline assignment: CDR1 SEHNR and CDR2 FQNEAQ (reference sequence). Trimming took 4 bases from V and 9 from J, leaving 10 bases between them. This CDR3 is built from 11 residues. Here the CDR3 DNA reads TGTGCCAGCAGCTCCCCTACAGTGCAGTACTTC. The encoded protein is CASSSPTVQYF.

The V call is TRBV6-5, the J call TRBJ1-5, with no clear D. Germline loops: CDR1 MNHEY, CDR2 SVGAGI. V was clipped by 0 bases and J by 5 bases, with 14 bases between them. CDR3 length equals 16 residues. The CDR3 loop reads CASSYSYRAGDQPQHF. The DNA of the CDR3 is TGTGCCAGCAGTTACTCGTATCGGGCGGGAGATCAGCCCCAGCATTTT.

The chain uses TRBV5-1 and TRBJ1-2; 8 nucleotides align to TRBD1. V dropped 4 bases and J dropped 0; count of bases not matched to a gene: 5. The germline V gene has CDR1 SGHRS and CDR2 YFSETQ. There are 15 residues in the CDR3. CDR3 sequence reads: CASSLGQGANYGYTF. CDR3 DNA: TGCGCCAGCAGCCTAGGACAGGGTGCTAACTATGGCTACACCTTC.

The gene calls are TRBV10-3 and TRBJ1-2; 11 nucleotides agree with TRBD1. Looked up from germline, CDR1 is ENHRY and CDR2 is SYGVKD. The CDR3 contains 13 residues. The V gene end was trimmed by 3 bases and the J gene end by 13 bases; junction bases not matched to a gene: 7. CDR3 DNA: TGTGCCATCAGTGATATGGGGACAGGGGGTGCCACCTTC. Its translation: CAISDMGTGGATF.

The CDR3 region has the DNA TGTGCCAGCAGCTTAGTAGGGGGCCGCTCCTACGAGCAGTACTTC. Translation gives CASSLVGGRSYEQYF. This chain joins TRBV11-2 and TRBJ2-7; TRBD1 matches 7 bases. CDR3 length: 15 residues. Trimming removed 1 base from V and 0 bases from J; junction bases left unmatched: 3. Germline CDR1 reads SGHAT; CDR2 reads FQNNGV.

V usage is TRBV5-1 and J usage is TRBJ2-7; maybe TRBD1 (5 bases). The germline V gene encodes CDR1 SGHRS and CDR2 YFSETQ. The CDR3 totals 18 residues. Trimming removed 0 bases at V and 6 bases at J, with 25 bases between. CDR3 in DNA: TGCGCCAGCAGCTTGGCCGTCGGGTCAGGACAATCATCAGCCGAGCAGTACTTC. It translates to CASSLAVGSGQSSAEQYF.

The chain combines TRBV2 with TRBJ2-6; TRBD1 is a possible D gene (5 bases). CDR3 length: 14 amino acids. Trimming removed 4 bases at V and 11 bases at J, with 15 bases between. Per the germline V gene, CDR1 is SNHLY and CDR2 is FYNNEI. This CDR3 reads CASSVSGRLDVLTF. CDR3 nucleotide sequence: TGTGCCAGCAGTGTTTCAGGGCGGCTGGACGTCCTGACTTTC.

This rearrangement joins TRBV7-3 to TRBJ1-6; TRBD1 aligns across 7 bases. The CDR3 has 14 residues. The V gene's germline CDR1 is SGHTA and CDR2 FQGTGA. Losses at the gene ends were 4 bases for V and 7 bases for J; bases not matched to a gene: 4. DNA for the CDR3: TGTGCCAGCAGCTCGGGGACAGCGAATTCACCCCTCCACTTT. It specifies CASSSGTANSPLHF.

The CDR3 here is CASRPRETNEKLFF. The CDR3 region has the DNA TGTGCCAGCAGACCCAGGGAAACTAATGAAAAACTGTTTTTT. The genes are TRBV27 and TRBJ1-4; D possibly corresponds to TRBD1 (5 bases). This CDR3 is built from 14 residues. V lost 6 bases and J lost 1, with 9 bases in between. The germline CDR1 and CDR2 sequences are MNHEY and SMNVEV (reference sequence).

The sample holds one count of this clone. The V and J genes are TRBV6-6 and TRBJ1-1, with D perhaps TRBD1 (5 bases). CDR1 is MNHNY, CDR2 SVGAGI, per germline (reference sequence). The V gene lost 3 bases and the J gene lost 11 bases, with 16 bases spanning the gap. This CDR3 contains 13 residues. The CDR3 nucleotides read TGTGCCAGCAGTTATGGGGCTGCTTTTTGGGCTTTCTTT. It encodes CASSYGAAFWAFF.

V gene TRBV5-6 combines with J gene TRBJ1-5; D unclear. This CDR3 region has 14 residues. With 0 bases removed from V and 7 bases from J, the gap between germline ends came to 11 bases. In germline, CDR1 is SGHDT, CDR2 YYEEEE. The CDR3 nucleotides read TGTGCCAGCAGCTTGGTGGTATCTCAGCAGCCCCAGCATTTT. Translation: CASSLVVSQQPQHF. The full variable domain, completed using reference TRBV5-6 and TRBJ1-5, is DAGVTQSPTHLIKTRGQQVTLRCSPKSGHDTVSWYQQALGQGPQFIFQYYEEEERQRGNFPDRFSGHQFPNYSSELNVNALLLGDSALYLCASSLVVSQQPQHFGDGTRLSIL.

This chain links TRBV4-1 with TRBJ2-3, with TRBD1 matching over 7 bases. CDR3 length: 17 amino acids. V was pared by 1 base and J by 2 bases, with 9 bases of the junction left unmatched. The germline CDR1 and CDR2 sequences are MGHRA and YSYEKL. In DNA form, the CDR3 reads TGCGCCAGCAGCCAAGCCCGACAGGGTGGTAACACAGATACGCAGTATTTT. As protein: CASSQARQGGNTDTQYF.

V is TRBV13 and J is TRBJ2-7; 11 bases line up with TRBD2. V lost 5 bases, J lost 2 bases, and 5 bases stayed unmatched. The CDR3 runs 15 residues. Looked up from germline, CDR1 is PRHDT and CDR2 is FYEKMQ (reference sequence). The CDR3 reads CASSLGLAGPYEQYF. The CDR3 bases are TGTGCCAGCAGCCTCGGACTAGCGGGCCCCTACGAGCAGTACTTC.

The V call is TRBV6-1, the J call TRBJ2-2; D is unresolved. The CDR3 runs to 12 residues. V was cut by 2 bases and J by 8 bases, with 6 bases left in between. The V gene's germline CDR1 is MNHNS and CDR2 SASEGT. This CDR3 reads CASSELGGELFF. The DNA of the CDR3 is TGTGCCAGCAGTGAACTCGGTGGGGAGCTGTTTTTT.

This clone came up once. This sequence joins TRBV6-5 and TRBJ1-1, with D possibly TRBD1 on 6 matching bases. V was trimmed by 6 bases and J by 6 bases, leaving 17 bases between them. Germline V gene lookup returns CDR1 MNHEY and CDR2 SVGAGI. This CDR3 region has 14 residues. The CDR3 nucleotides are TGTGCCAGCAGACGGGACACTTCGATGCCTGAAGCTTTCTTT. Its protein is CASRRDTSMPEAFF.

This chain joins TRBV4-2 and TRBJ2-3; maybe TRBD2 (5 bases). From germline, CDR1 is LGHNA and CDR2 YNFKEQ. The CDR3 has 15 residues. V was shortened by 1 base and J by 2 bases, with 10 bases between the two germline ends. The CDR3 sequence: CASSQVGESTDTQYF. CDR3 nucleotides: TGTGCCAGCAGCCAAGTTGGGGAGTCCACAGATACGCAGTATTTT.

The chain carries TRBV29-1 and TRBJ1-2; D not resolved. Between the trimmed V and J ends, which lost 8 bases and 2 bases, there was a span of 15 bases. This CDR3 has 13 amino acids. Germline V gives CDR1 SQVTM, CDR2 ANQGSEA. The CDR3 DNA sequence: TGCAGCTCGGGCGGCGGACTGAACTATGGCTACACCTTC. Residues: CSSGGGLNYGYTF.

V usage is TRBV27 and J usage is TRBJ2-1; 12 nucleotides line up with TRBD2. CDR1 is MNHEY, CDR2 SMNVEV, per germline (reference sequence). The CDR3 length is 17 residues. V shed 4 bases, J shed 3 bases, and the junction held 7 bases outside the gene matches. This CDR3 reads CASSSLTSGSLYNEQFF. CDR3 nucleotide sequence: TGTGCCAGCAGTTCCTTGACTAGCGGGAGTCTCTACAATGAGCAGTTCTTC.

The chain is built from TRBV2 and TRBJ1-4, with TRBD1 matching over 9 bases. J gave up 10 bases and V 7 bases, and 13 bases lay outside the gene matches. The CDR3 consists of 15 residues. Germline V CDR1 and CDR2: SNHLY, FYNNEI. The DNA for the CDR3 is TGTGCCAGCAAGGGACAGGGTACGAGGGTAGGAAAACTGTTTTTT. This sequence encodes CASKGQGTRVGKLFF.

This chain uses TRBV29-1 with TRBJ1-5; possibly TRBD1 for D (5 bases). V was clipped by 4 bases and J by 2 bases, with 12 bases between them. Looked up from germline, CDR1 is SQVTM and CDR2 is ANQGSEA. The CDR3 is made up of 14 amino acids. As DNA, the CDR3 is TGCAGCGTTGTCTGGGGGGTAGGCAATCAGCCCCAGCATTTT. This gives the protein CSVVWGVGNQPQHF.

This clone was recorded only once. CDR3 nucleotides: TGTGCCAGCAGCGGTAACGGGATGGGGACCCAGTACTTC. It yields the protein CASSGNGMGTQYF. J is TRBJ2-5 and V is TRBV7-3; tentative D call: TRBD2 (5 bases). Per germline, CDR1 SGHTA and CDR2 FQGTGA. The V end lost 5 bases, the J end lost 7 bases, and 14 bases lay between the germline ends. This CDR3 has 13 residues.

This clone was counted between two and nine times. The CDR3 region has the DNA TGTGCCAGCAGCGCATTCAGGGGCTACACCTTC. It yields the protein CASSAFRGYTF. This chain joins TRBV7-9 and TRBJ1-2; D not certain. CDR1 SEHNR and CDR2 FQNEAQ come from the germline V gene (reference sequence). The V gene lost 5 bases and the J gene lost 8 bases, with 9 bases spanning the gap. This CDR3 contains 11 residues.

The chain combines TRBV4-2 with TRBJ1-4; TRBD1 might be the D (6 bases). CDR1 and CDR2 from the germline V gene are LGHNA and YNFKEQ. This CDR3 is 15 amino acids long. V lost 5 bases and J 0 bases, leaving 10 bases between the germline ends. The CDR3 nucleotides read TGTGCCAGCAGCGTTGGACAGCCAACTAATGAAAAACTGTTTTTT. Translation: CASSVGQPTNEKLFF.

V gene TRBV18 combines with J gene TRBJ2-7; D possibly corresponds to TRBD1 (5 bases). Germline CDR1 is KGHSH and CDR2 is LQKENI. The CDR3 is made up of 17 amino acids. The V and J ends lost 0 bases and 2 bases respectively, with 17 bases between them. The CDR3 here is CASSPPIDADTPYEQYF. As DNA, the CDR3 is TGTGCCAGCTCACCACCGATCGATGCGGACACCCCCTACGAGCAGTACTTC.

The CDR3 DNA reads TGTGCCTTGGACAGGGGGAGCACCGGGGAGCTGTTTTTT. Its protein product is CALDRGSTGELFF. The V call is TRBV30, the J call TRBJ2-2, with 10 bases aligning to TRBD1. The CDR3 is made up of 13 amino acids. Looked up from germline, CDR1 is GTSNPN and CDR2 is SVGIG (reference sequence). J gave up 4 bases and V 7 bases, and 3 bases lay outside the gene matches.

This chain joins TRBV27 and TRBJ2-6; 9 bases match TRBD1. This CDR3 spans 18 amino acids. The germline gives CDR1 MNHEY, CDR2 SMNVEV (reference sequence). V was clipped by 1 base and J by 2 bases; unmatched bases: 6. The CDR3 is CASSLWDRERAGANVLTF. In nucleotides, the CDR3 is TGTGCCAGCAGTTTATGGGACAGGGAGAGGGCTGGGGCCAACGTCCTGACTTTC.